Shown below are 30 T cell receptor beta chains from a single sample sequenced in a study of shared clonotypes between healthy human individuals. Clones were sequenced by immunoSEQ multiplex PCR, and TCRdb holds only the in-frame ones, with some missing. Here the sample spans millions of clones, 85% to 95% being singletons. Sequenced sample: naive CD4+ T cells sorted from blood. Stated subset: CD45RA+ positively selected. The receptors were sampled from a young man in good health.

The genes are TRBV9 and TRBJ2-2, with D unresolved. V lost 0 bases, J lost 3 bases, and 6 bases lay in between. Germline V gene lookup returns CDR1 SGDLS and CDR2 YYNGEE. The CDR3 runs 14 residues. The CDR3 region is CASSVASHTGELFF. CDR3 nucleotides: TGTGCCAGCAGCGTAGCTTCCCACACCGGGGAGCTGTTTTTT. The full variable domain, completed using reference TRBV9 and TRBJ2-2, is DSGVTQTPKHLITATGQRVTLRCSPRSGDLSVYWYQQSLDQGLQFLIQYYNGEERAKGNILERFSAQQFPDLHSELNLSSLELGDSALYFCASSVASHTGELFFGEGSRLTVL.

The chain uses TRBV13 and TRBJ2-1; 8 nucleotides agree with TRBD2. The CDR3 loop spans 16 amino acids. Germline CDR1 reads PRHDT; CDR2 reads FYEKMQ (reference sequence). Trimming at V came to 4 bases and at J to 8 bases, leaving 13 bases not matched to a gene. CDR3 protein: CASSSHQPGLVDEQFF. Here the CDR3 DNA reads TGTGCCAGCAGCTCCCACCAACCGGGACTAGTGGATGAGCAGTTCTTC.

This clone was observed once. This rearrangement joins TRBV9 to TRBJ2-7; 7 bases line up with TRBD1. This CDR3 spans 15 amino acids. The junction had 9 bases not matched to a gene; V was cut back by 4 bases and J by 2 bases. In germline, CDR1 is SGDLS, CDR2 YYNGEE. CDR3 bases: TGTGCCAGCAGCATTTCCGGGACAGCTACCTACGAGCAGTACTTC. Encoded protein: CASSISGTATYEQYF.

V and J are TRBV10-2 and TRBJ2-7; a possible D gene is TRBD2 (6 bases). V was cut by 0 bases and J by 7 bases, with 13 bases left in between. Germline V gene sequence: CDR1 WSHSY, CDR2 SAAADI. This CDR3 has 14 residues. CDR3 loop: CASSESGRGWEQYF. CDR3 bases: TGCGCCAGCAGTGAGTCAGGACGGGGGTGGGAGCAGTACTTC.

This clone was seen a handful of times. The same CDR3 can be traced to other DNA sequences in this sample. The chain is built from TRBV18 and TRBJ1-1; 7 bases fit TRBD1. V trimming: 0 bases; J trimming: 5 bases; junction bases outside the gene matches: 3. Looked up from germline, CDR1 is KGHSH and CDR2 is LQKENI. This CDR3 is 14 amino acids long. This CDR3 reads CASSPPAGGTEAFF. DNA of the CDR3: TGTGCCAGCTCACCACCGGCAGGGGGAACTGAAGCTTTCTTT.

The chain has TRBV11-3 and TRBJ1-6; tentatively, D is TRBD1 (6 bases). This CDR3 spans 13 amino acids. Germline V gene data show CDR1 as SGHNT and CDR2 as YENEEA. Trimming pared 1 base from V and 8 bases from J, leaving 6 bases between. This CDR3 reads CASSLGTDSPLHF. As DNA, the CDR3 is TGTGCCAGCAGCTTAGGGACAGATTCACCCCTCCACTTT. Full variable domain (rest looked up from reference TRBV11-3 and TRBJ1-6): EAGVVQSPRYKIIEKKQPVAFWCNPISGHNTLYWYLQNLGQGPELLIRYENEEAVDDSQLPKDRFSAERLKGVDSTLKIQPAELGDSAVYLCASSLGTDSPLHFGNGTRLTVT.

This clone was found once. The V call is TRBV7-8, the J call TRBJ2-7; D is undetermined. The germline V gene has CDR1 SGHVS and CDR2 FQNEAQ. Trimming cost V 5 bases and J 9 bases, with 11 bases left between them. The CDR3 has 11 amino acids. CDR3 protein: CASSPNTGQYF. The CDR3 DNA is TGTGCCAGCAGCCCCAATACCGGGCAGTACTTC.

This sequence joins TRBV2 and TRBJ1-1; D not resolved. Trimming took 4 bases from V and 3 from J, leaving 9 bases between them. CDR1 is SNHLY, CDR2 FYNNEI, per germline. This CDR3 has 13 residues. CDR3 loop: CASSVNLDTEAFF. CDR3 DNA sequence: TGTGCCAGCAGTGTAAACTTAGACACTGAAGCTTTCTTT.

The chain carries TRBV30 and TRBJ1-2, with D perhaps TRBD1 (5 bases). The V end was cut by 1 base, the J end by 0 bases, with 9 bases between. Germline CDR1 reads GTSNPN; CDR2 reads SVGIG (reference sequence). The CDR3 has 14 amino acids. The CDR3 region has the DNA TGTGCCTGGAGTGCCCAGGGCTCTAACTATGGCTACACCTTC. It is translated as CAWSAQGSNYGYTF.

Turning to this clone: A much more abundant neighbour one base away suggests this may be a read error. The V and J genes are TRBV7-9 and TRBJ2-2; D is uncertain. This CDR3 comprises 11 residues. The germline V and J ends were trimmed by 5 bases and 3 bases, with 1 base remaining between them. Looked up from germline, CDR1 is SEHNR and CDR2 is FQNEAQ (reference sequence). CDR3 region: CASSHTGELFF. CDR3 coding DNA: TGTGCCAGCAGCCACACCGGGGAGCTGTTTTTT.

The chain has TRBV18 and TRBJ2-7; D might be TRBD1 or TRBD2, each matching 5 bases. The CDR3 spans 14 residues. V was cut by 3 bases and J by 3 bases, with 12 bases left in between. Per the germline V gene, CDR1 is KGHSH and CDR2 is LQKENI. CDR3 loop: CASSPRDGFYEQYF. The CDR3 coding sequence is TGTGCCAGCTCACCGAGGGACGGTTTCTACGAGCAGTACTTC.

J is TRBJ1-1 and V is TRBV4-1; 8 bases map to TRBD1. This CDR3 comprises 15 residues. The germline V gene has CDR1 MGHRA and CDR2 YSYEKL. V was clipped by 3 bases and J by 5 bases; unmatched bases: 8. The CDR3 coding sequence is TGCGCCAGCAGCCAGGCGGACAGGGCAAGGACTGAAGCTTTCTTT. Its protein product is CASSQADRARTEAFF.

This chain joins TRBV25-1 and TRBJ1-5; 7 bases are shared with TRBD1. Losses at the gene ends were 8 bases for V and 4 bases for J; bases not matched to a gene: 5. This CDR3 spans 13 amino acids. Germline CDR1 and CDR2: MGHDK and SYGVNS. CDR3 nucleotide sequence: TGTGCCAGCGGAAGACAGGGAAATCAGCCCCAGCATTTT. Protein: CASGRQGNQPQHF.

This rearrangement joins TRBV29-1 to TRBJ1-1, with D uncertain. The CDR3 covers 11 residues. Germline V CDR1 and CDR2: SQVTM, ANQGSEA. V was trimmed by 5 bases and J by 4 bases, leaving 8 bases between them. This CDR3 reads CSVRTGTEAFF. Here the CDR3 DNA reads TGCAGCGTTAGGACCGGCACTGAAGCTTTCTTT. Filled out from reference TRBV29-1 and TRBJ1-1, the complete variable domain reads SAVISQKPSRDICQRGTSLTIQCQVDSQVTMMFWYRQQPGQSLTLIATANQGSEATYESGFVIDKFPISRPNLTFSTLTVSNMSPEDSSIYLCSVRTGTEAFFGQGTRLTVV.

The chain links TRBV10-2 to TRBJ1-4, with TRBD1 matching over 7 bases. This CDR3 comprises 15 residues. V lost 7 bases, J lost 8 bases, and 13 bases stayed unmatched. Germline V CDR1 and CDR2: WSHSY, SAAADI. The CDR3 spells CASTQYRGSGEKLFF. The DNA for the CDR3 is TGCGCCAGCACCCAGTACAGGGGATCTGGGGAAAAACTGTTTTTT.

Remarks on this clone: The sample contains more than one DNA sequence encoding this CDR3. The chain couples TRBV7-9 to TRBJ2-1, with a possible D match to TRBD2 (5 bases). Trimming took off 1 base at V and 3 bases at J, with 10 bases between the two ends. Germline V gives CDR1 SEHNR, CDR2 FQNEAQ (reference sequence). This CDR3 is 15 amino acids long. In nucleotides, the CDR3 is TGTGCCAGCAGCTTAGTTACGGGGAACTACAATGAGCAGTTCTTC. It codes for CASSLVTGNYNEQFF.

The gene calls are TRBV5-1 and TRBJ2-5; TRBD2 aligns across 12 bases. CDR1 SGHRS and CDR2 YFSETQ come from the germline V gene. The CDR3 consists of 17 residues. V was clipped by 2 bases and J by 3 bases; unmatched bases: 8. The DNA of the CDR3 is TGCGCCAGCAGCTTCGCCCCCCCTAGCGGGAGGGAAGAGACCCAGTACTTC. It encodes CASSFAPPSGREETQYF.

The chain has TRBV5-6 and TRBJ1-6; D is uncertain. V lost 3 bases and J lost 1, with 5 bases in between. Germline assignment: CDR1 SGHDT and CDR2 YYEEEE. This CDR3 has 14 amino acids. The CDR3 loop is CASSSRSYNSPLHF. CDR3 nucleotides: TGTGCCAGCAGCTCCCGTTCCTATAATTCACCCCTCCACTTT.

CDR3 amino acids: CASSATGTTTYEQYF. DNA for the CDR3: TGTGCCAGCTCCGCAACCGGGACAACTACCTACGAGCAGTACTTC. The chain uses TRBV18 and TRBJ2-7; a possible D gene is TRBD1 (6 bases). This CDR3 is built from 15 residues. Trimming shortened V by 6 bases and J by 2 bases, and 17 bases separated the two germline ends. Looked up from germline, CDR1 is KGHSH and CDR2 is LQKENI.

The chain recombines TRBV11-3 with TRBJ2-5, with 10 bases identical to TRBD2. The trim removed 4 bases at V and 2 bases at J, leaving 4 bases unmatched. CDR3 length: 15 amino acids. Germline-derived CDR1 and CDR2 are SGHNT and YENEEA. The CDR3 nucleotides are TGTGCCAGCAGCTCGCTAGCGGGGGCACAAGAGACCCAGTACTTC. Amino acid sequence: CASSSLAGAQETQYF.

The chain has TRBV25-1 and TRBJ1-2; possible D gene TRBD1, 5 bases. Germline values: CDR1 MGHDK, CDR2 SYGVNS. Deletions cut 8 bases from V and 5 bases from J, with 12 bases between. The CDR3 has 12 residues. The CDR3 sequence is CASLGVGYGYTF. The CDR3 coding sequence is TGTGCCAGCTTGGGGGTAGGGTATGGCTACACCTTC.

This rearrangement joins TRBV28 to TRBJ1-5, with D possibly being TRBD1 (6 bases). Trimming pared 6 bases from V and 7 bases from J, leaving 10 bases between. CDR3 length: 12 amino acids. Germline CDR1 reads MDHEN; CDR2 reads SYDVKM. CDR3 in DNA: TGTGCCAGCAGACAGGGCCGGCAGCCCCAGCATTTT. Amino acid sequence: CASRQGRQPQHF.

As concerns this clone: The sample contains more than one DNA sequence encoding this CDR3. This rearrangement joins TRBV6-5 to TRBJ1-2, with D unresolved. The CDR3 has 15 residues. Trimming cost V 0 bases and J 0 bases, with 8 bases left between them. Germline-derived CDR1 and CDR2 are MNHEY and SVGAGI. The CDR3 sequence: CASSYSTPANYGYTF. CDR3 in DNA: TGTGCCAGCAGTTACTCAACTCCAGCTAACTATGGCTACACCTTC.

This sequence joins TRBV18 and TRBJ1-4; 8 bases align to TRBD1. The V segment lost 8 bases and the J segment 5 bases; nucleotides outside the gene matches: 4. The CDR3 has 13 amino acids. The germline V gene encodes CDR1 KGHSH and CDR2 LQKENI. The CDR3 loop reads CASRQGINEKLFF. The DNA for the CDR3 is TGTGCCAGCCGACAGGGGATAAATGAAAAACTGTTTTTT.

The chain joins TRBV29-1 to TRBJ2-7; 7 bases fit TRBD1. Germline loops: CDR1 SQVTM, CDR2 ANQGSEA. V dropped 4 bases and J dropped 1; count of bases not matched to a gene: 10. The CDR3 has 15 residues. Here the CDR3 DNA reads TGCAGCGTTGTAGATATGACAGGGTCTTCCTACGAGCAGTACTTC. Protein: CSVVDMTGSSYEQYF.

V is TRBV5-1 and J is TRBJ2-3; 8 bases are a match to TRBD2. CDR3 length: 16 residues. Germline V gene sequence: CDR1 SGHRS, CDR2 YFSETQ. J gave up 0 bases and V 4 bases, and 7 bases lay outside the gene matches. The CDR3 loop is CASSGAGAYSTDTQYF. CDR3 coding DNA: TGCGCCAGCAGCGGAGCGGGGGCGTATAGCACAGATACGCAGTATTTT.

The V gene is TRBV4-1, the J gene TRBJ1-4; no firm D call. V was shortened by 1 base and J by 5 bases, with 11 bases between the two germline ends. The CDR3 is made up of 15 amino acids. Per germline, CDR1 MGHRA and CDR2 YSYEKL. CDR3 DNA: TGCGCCAGCAGCCAAGGGCGGGCAGCCAATGAAAAACTGTTTTTT. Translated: CASSQGRAANEKLFF.

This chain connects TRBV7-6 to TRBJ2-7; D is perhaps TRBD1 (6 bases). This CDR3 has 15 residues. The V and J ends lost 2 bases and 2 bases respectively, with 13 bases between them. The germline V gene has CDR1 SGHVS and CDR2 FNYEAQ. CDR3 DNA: TGTGCCAGCAGCTTATCCCCAGGGGCACCCTACGAGCAGTACTTC. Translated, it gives CASSLSPGAPYEQYF. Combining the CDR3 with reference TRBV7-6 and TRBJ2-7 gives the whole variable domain GAGVSQSPRYKVTKRGQDVALRCDPISGHVSLYWYRQALGQGPEFLTYFNYEAQQDKSGLPNDRFSAERPEGSISTLTIQRTEQRDSAMYRCASSLSPGAPYEQYFGPGTRLTVT.

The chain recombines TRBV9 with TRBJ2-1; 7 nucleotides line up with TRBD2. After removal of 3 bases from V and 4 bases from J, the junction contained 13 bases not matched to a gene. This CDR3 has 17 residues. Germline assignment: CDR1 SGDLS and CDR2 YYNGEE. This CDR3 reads CASSGTGGGSRYNEQFF. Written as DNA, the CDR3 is TGTGCCAGCAGCGGTACCGGAGGCGGGAGTAGATACAATGAGCAGTTCTTC.

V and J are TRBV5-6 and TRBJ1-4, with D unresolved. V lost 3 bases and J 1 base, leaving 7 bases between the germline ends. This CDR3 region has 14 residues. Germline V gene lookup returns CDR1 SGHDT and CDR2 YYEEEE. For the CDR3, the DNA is TGTGCCAGCAGCTCCACAAGAACTAATGAAAAACTGTTTTTT. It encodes CASSSTRTNEKLFF. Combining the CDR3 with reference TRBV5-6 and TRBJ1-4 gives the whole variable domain DAGVTQSPTHLIKTRGQQVTLRCSPKSGHDTVSWYQQALGQGPQFIFQYYEEEERQRGNFPDRFSGHQFPNYSSELNVNALLLGDSALYLCASSSTRTNEKLFFGSGTQLSVL.